This T cell receptor (beta chain) came from a study of blood T cell repertoires in COVID-19. Overall study context: Nucleic acid was either cDNA or gDNA, and it came from T cells, B-cell-depleted T cells, or PBMCs.

Germline CDR1 is SNHLY and CDR2 is FYNNEI. Trimming stripped 7 bases from V and 8 bases from J, with 14 bases between. The CDR3 has 12 amino acids. In the study's own analysis: Amplification from reference gene primers served as the basis for estimated nucleated cell counts. Generated by immunoSEQ multiplex PCR, the TCRdb table keeps only in-frame clones and is missing some. V, J and clone size were drawn from that table, and D and trimming were deduced from the DNA. The sample carries a few hundred thousand clones, nearly 90% recorded once. The sequence was collected from a woman aged 55-69 years with COVID-19, enrolled during active disease. The chain employs TRBV2 and TRBJ1-1, with D tentatively TRBD1 (5 bases). Sequenced: peripheral blood. This chain's CDR3 is CASKDNRWEAFF. DNA for the CDR3: TGTGCCAGCAAGGACAACCGCTGGGAAGCTTTCTTT.